This T cell receptor (beta chain) originates from a study of CD8+ T cells in alopecia areata. Study details: Patients given treatment had severity scored by the percentage of scalp area affected. General study points: Persistence during tofacitinib was seen for many expanded lesional clones in scalp and blood.

A remark on this clone: What it binds is unknown.

Looked up from germline, CDR1 is SQVTM and CDR2 is ANQGSEA. Trimming took 7 bases from V and 6 from J; bases not matched to a gene: 6. This CDR3 spans 12 amino acids. RNA extraction was followed by reverse transcription into cDNA, which acted as the sequencing template. Sequenced by immunoSEQ multiplex PCR; TCRdb stores in-frame clones only, minus some. The table lists about 170,000 clones, approximately 52% of them singletons, with 16% in the top ten. Treatment of the sample: oral pan-JAK inhibitor, 5-10 mg twice daily. Alopecia areata patients had lesional scalp punch biopsies and peripheral blood taken from them.

This clonotype was sampled from a human donor with alopecia areata. The sequencing here drew on CD4+ T cells sorted from blood, taken at approximately week 60, from a patient treated with tofacitinib. The rearrangement joins TRBV29-1 to TRBJ1-1; the match to TRBD1 covers 9 bases. The CDR3 is CSGQGVRAEAFF. The DNA of the CDR3 is TGCAGCGGACAGGGGGTGAGGGCTGAAGCTTTCTTT. Complete variable domain (other parts from reference TRBV29-1 and TRBJ1-1): SAVISQKPSRDICQRGTSLTIQCQVDSQVTMMFWYRQQPGQSLTLIATANQGSEATYESGFVIDKFPISRPNLTFSTLTVSNMSPEDSSIYLCSGQGVRAEAFFGQGTRLTVV.